Sequencing of this T cell receptor beta chain was carried out in a study of blood T cells in healthy people across ages. Through a sample-barcoded 5' primer and a J-beta primer mix, a second PCR was run for roughly 6 to 12 cycles. TCRdb re-called the 5' RACE reads through MiXCR, storing one row per CDR3 protein. The sample holds roughly 800,000 distinct CDR3 sequences; 55% to 75% are singletons and the top ten take 20% to 25%. This clonotype showed up just a few times. The CDR3 has 13 residues. Germline V gene data show CDR1 as DFQATT and CDR2 as SNEGSKA (reference sequence). Specimen: blood. This clonotype was sampled from a young man in good health. This chain links TRBV20-1 with TRBJ2-7, with 10 nucleotides matching TRBD1. The CDR3: CSLGRGQGLEQYF. Written as DNA, the CDR3 is TGCAGCTTAGGCCGGGGACAGGGGTTAGAGCAGTACTTC.